This is a list of T cell receptor beta chains from one sample in a study of CD8+CD57+ T cells in acquired aplastic anemia. TCRdb ran MiXCR on the reads and lists one entry per CDR3 protein. Found here are about 130,000 distinct CDR3 sequences, around two fifths of them singletons; the top ten hold 8% to 9%. The material sequenced was sorted CD4+, CD8+, or CD8+CD57+ T cells (not recorded which) from PBMCs. The receptor set was obtained from a human donor in good health, serving as a control. Each CDR3 is given with its conserved first and last residue. The D gene is left open where the match is weak. Not every row has a clone size; where given, it reads once, few, many or a size class.

-	TRBV7-2	TRBJ1-2	-	TGTGCCAGCAGCTTCACCGGGACTGACAGCTACACCTTC	CASSFTGTDSYTF
-	TRBV6-1	TRBJ1-3	TRBD1	TGTGCCAGCAGTCTCACAGGGGACATAGGAAACACCATATATTTT	CASSLTGDIGNTIYF
many	TRBV19	TRBJ1-5	TRBD1	TGTGCCAGTAACCCTCGTGGCGGGACAGAAGGATATCAGCCCCAGCATTTT	CASNPRGGTEGYQPQHF
many	TRBV19	TRBJ1-3	TRBD1	TGTGCCAGTAGTACGGGACAGTCTTTTTCTGGAAACACCATATATTTT	CASSTGQSFSGNTIYF
many	TRBV10-2	TRBJ2-1	-	TGCGCCAGCAGTCGATCGACAGGCAATGAGCAGTTCTTC	CASSRSTGNEQFF
many	TRBV9	TRBJ2-7	-	TGTGCCAGCAGCTTACGGGATACCTACGAGCAGTACTTC	CASSLRDTYEQYF
many	TRBV5-1	TRBJ2-2	-	TGCGCCAGCAGCTTCGGTGGGACGATCGGGGAGCTGTTTTTT	CASSFGGTIGELFF
many	TRBV5-1	TRBJ2-3	TRBD2	TGCGCCAGCAGTCAAACTAGCGGGAGGGCCTTAGATACGCAGTATTTT	CASSQTSGRALDTQYF
many	TRBV20-1	TRBJ2-7	TRBD1	TGCAGTGCGGCGACGGGACAGAGAGACGAGCAGTACTTC	CSAATGQRDEQYF
many	TRBV4-2	TRBJ1-2	-	TGTGCCAGCAGCCAAGAAGGTCGGGGGGCGGCTGGCTACACCTTC	CASSQEGRGAAGYTF
many	TRBV4-1	TRBJ1-5	-	TGCGCCAGCAGCCAAGCTACGGGAGATCAGCCCCAGCATTTT	CASSQATGDQPQHF
-	TRBV20-1	TRBJ1-2	-	TGCAGTGCTAGGGCGGGGTCGGAAGGCTACACCTTC	CSARAGSEGYTF
-	TRBV5-6	TRBJ2-5	-	TGTGCCAGCAGCTGGGCCAGCAACAGGGAGACCCAGTACTTC	CASSWASNRETQYF
-	TRBV5-1	TRBJ2-1	TRBD1	TGCGACAGCAGGCAGACCGGGACAGGGTATGATGAGCAGTTCTTC	CDSRQTGTGYDEQFF
-	TRBV2	TRBJ1-2	-	TGTGCCAGCAGTGAAATGTCTGGCTACACCTTC	CASSEMSGYTF
-	TRBV10-3	TRBJ1-5	-	TGTGCCATCAGGAACAGCGATAGCAATCAGCCCCAGCATTTT	CAIRNSDSNQPQHF
-	TRBV7-9	TRBJ1-2	-	TGTGCCAGCAGAGGGGGGGGGTTCTATGGCTACACCTTC	CASRGGGFYGYTF
-	TRBV6-1	TRBJ1-6	-	TGTGCCAGCAGTGAAGTGGCTGGGGGCTCACCCCTCCACTTT	CASSEVAGGSPLHF
few	TRBV11-1	TRBJ2-1	-	TGTGCCAGCAGCTTACCCCCCTCCTACAATGGGCAGTTCTTC	CASSLPPSYNGQFF
many	TRBV9	TRBJ2-1	TRBD2	TGTGCCAGCAGCGGCGGACTAGCGGGCAATGAGCAGTTCTTC	CASSGGLAGNEQFF
many	TRBV7-2	TRBJ1-1	-	TGTGCCAGCAGCTACGACAGTATGAACACTGAAGCTTTCTTT	CASSYDSMNTEAFF
-	TRBV10-3	TRBJ1-3	-	TGTGCCATCAGTGAGGGGGACACCATGTATTTT	CAISEGDTMYF
-	TRBV2	TRBJ2-2	TRBD1	TGTGCCAGCAGTGGGCAGGGGGCGCGAAACGGGGAGCTGTTTTTT	CASSGQGARNGELFF